The entry that follows covers one TCR beta chain sequence. Germline V gene lookup returns CDR1 LNHDA and CDR2 SQIVND (reference sequence). CDR3 size: 14 residues. The germline V and J ends were trimmed by 8 bases and 7 bases, with 15 bases remaining between them. The data belong to a study of blood T cell repertoires in COVID-19. At the level of the study: T cells, B-cell-depleted T cells, or PBMCs provided the cDNA or gDNA that served as material.

Original processing methods: Scientists estimated how many nucleated cells there were by amplifying reference gene primers. The repertoire was sequenced with immunoSEQ multiplex PCR; TCRdb's copy has only in-frame clones and lacks some. That table supplies the V and J calls and clone size; D and trimming were determined from the DNA. The sample has under 200,000 clones, 90% to 95% seen once; the top ten hold approximately 0.5%. This receptor was obtained from a man aged 50 to 59 with acute or convalescent COVID-19. The J gene is TRBJ1-6, the V gene TRBV19, with a weak D call TRBD1 (5 bases). The specimen was peripheral blood. In DNA form, the CDR3 reads TGTGCCAGTGATCCAGGGTCAAGGAATTCACCCCTCCACTTT. It specifies CASDPGSRNSPLHF.